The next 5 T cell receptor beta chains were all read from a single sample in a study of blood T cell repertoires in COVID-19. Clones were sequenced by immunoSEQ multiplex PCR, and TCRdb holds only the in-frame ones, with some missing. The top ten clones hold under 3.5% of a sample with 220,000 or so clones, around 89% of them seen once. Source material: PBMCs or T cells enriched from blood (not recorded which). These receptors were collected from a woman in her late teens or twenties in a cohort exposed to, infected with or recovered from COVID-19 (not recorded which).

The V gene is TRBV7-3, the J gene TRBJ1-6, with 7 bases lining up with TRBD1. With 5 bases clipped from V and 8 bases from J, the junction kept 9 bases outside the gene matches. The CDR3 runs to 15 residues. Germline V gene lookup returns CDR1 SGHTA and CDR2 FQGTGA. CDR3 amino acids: CASSPEGALDSPLHF. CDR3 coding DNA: TGTGCCAGCAGCCCCGAGGGGGCTTTGGATTCACCCCTCCACTTT.

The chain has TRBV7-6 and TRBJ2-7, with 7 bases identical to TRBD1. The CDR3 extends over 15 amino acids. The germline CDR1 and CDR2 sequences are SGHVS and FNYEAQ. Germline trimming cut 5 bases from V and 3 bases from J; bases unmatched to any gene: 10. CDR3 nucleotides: TGTGCCAGCAGCCCAGACCGGACAGGCAACTACGAGCAGTACTTC. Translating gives CASSPDRTGNYEQYF.

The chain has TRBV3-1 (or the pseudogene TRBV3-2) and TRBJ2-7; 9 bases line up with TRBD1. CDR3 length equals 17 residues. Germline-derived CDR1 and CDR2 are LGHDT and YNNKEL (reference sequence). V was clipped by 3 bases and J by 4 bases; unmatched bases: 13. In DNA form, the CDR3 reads TGTGCCAGCAGCCACGACGGGACAGGGCCCCCGCCTTACGAGCAGTACTTC. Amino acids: CASSHDGTGPPPYEQYF.

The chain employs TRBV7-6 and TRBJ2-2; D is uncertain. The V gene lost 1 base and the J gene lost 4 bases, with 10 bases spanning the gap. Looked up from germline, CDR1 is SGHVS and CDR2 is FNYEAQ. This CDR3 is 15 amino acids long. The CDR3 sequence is CASSLGQLRTGELFF. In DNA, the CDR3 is TGTGCCAGCAGCTTAGGACAACTCCGCACCGGGGAGCTGTTTTTT.

The CDR3 spells CASSSTSGQRPEPLHF. CDR3 coding DNA: TGTGCCAGCAGCTCAACATCGGGACAGAGGCCGGAACCCCTCCACTTT. The chain carries TRBV5-4 and TRBJ1-6; 7 nucleotides align to TRBD1. Germline CDR1 reads SGHNT; CDR2 reads YYREEE (reference sequence). With 3 bases clipped from V and 12 bases from J, the junction kept 15 bases outside the gene matches. There are 16 residues in the CDR3.